This T cell receptor beta chain came from a study of shared clonotypes between healthy human individuals (dated by TCRdb to the early 2020s). In terms of the full investigation: The cohort comprised a couple of women and a few men aged 18 to 49 years. Leukapheresis yielded between about 0.94 and 8.9 billion PBMCs per donor. For each donor, three plates each were used for CD4 naive and CD4 memory, two plates were used for CD8 naive, and one plate was used for CD8 memory. To increase sequencing depth and limit assay-specific biases, different laboratories used diverse techniques to prepare libraries and sequence TCR repertoires. Blood TCR repertoires of a handful of healthy adults were deeply sequenced to estimate repertoire size and the extent of clonotype sharing between individuals.

The donors were healthy, HIV-negative adults with no recently reported acute infections or vaccinations. Only Caucasian adults living in Nashville, Tennessee, USA were represented among the donors. CD4+ T cells were enriched by magnetic negative selection; naive cells were then positively selected on CD45RA, and the negative fraction formed the memory subset. Blood was obtained by leukapheresis, after which PBMCs were separated by Ficoll-Histopaque density gradient centrifugation and cryopreserved in liquid nitrogen vapor phase. Analytical flow cytometry was used to check the purity and quantity of each magnetically sorted T cell population. Each sorted fraction had its genomic DNA isolated and then quantified by UV absorbance on a Nanodrop 2000c. Beyond this particular receptor, the publication reports: Sampling was restricted to blood, and TCR repertoires in tissue are likely to differ from TCR repertoires in blood. Pairwise subsampling led to the expectation that sequencing depth would affect the degree of clonotype sharing among donors. Estimated clonotype richness was generally larger for naive than for memory subsets. The genetic and exposure-history diversity represented was limited by the small number of donors. Compared with non-shared clonotypes, the clonotypes found in all four sorted-subset donors had higher generation probabilities. Roughly 5.2% of naive CD4, 3.5% of naive CD8, around 2.3% of memory CD4, and 0.4% of memory CD8 clonotypes were shared across a few donors. Even with the large sequencing depth, rarefaction of the sorted-subset datasets indicated that sequencing was incomplete.

TCR CDR3 regions were amplified from genomic DNA by multiplex PCR using the deep immunoSEQ assay. Genomic DNA extracted from each cell subset was distributed evenly over all wells of several immunoSEQ 96-well plates, and each plate served as one replicate. For sorted subsets, each replicate PCR was loaded with 150 to 250 ng genomic DNA, equivalent to 32,000 or so T cell genomes. Purified libraries were measured with a Qubit 3.0 fluorometer, size-checked on a Bioanalyzer 2100, and measured again with the KAPA Library Quantification kit. Every immunoSEQ 96-well plate was sequenced on a separate single-read 150-cycle Illumina NextSeq 550 flow cell. In the authors' own workflow: Because the immunoSEQ output included only junctional sequences and no quality scores, the filtering could not be the same as the filtering used for full-length reads. To assign V/J genes and CDR3, sequences were annotated against IMGT germline references using PyIR, a Python wrapper for IgBLAST v1.9. Reads were filtered out if the reads had weak V/J assignments (E-value above 1e-6), no CDR3, stop codons, out-of-frame junctions, or ambiguous translated residues. V3J clonotypes were defined as sequences sharing an identical inferred V gene, J gene, and CDR3 amino acid sequence. To compute the percentage overlap between repertoires, the number of shared unique clonotypes was divided by the size of the smaller repertoire. RTK rarefaction, the Chao1 estimator, and Recon v2.1 estimates of unobserved clonotypes were used to assess repertoire richness. OLGA was used to compute generation probabilities for all TCRbeta clonotypes that the gDNA method yielded from a few donors. TCRdb mirrors the immuneACCESS table, restricted to in-frame sequences. Some clones are absent from its copies; in checked studies, under half trace to an unresolved V gene, and the reason for the others is unknown. For V, J and clone size, that table is used; D and trimming come from the DNA. The sample table contains 2,500,000 or so clones; only one count was recorded for 93% of them. Clones ranked in the top ten supply 0.36% of the sample.

This clone has only one observation. Its antigen remains undetermined. No per-base quality is available; no much larger clone lies one base away. Sample: naive CD4+ T cells from PBMCs. Per the publication, the cell subset or site label means: CD45RA+ positively selected. The receptor comes from a man younger than 35 in good health. Some clones in this sample may be carry-over from other donors' samples.

CDR3 region: CASSLLSQGNEKLFF. The sequenced DNA: TGTGCCAGCAGTTTATTGTCTCAGGGTAATGAAAAACTGTTTTTT. The V gene is TRBV28 and the J gene is TRBJ1-4; the D gene is perhaps TRBD1, on 5 matching bases. The germline ends are 10 bases apart after V is trimmed by 1 base and J by 4 bases. Based on the germline V gene, the CDR1 and CDR2 sequences are MDHEN and SYDVKM. From its cysteine to its phenylalanine, the CDR3 spans 15 amino acids. Of the read, only the CDR3 DNA is kept; its 45 bases are in frame from base 1.